These 9 T cell receptor beta chains were sequenced from one sample in a study of PD-1 blockade in classical Hodgkin lymphoma. Every one of the patients relapsed after autologous stem cell transplantation (brentuximab vedotin exposure was variable). Purification of CD4+ T cells from thawed PBMCs was achieved by magnetic negative selection. Generated by immunoSEQ multiplex PCR, the TCRdb table keeps only in-frame clones and is missing some. There are roughly 7,100 clones in the sample; roughly 85% occur only once, and around 4% lies in the top ten. The sample here was CD4+ T cells from blood, taken at baseline. All receptors come from a human donor with classical Hodgkin lymphoma.

This chain's CDR3 is CASSFSHNEQFF. CDR3 nucleotides: TGTGCCAGTAGTTTCAGCCACAATGAGCAGTTCTTC. The chain uses TRBV19 and TRBJ2-1; D uncertain. The CDR3 has 12 amino acids. CDR1 is LNHDA and CDR2 is SQIVND in the germline V gene (reference sequence). Trimming removed 5 bases at V and 5 bases at J, with 7 bases between. The full variable domain, with the rest looked up from reference TRBV19 and TRBJ2-1, is DGGITQSPKYLFRKEGQNVTLSCEQNLNHDAMYWYRQDPGQGLRLIYYSQIVNDFQKGDIAEGYSVSREKKESFPLTVTSAQKNPTAFYLCASSFSHNEQFFGPGTRLTVL.

This clone was found a few times. The chain has TRBV4-3 and TRBJ1-2; no reliable D call. CDR1 and CDR2 (germline): LGHNA, YSLEER. The germline V and J ends were trimmed by 0 bases and 7 bases, with 21 bases remaining between them. The CDR3 is 17 residues long. As DNA, the CDR3 is TGCGCCAGCAGCCAAGATCGGTTTAATACGGGTTTTCGTGGCTACACCTTC. Its protein product is CASSQDRFNTGFRGYTF.

V is TRBV18 and J is TRBJ2-3, with 7 bases fitting TRBD1. With V trimmed by 0 bases and J by 2 bases, 5 bases remained unmatched. The CDR3 covers 16 residues. Germline values: CDR1 KGHSH, CDR2 LQKENI. Here the CDR3 DNA reads TGTGCCAGCTCACCACCGGGGGACAGATACACAGATACGCAGTATTTT. Translating it yields CASSPPGDRYTDTQYF. The whole variable domain, remainder taken from reference TRBV18 and TRBJ2-3, is NAGVMQNPRHLVRRRGQEARLRCSPMKGHSHVYWYRQLPEEGLKFMVYLQKENIIDESGMPKERFSAEFPKEGPSILRIQQVVRGDSAAYFCASSPPGDRYTDTQYFGPGTRLTVL.

V is TRBV7-6 and J is TRBJ2-2; tentative D call: TRBD2 (5 bases). Germline CDR1 reads SGHVS; CDR2 reads FNYEAQ. V was clipped by 6 bases and J by 2 bases, with 10 bases between them. CDR3 length: 14 residues. CDR3 in DNA: TGTGCCAGCAGGAGGGCTTCCAACACCGGGGAGCTGTTTTTT. Translation gives CASRRASNTGELFF.

This rearrangement joins TRBV9 to TRBJ2-1; TRBD2 aligns across 11 bases. The length of the CDR3 is 19 residues. J was trimmed by 0 bases and V by 3 bases; bases with no gene match: 11. Germline V CDR1 and CDR2: SGDLS, YYNGEE. The CDR3 coding sequence is TGTGCCAGCAGCGGCGGAGGGACTAGCGGTCGGAGCTCCTACAATGAGCAGTTCTTC. Protein product: CASSGGGTSGRSSYNEQFF.

The chain employs TRBV28 and TRBJ1-5; D is unclear. This CDR3 has 15 residues. CDR1 and CDR2 (germline): MDHEN, SYDVKM. Trimming took off 3 bases at V and 7 bases at J, with 16 bases between the two ends. The CDR3 protein is CASSFGSLGWQPQHF. CDR3 sequence (DNA): TGTGCCAGCAGTTTTGGCAGCCTTGGCTGGCAGCCCCAGCATTTT.

The chain combines TRBV11-2 with TRBJ2-3; 14 positions agree with TRBD2. The CDR3 covers 18 residues. Germline loops: CDR1 SGHAT, CDR2 FQNNGV. V shed 1 base, J shed 3 bases, and the junction held 6 bases outside the gene matches. The CDR3 nucleotides read TGTGCCAGCAGCTTAGGCGGGACTAGCGGGAGTAGGACAGATACGCAGTATTTT. As protein: CASSLGGTSGSRTDTQYF.

CDR3 in amino acids: CASSDLGARDEKLFF. CDR3 in DNA: TGTGCCAGCAGTGATTTGGGGGCGCGTGATGAAAAACTGTTTTTT. The rearrangement uses TRBV2 and TRBJ1-4, with TRBD1 as a possible D gene (6 bases). This CDR3 is built from 15 residues. Germline assignment: CDR1 SNHLY and CDR2 FYNNEI. Trimming removed 3 bases from V and 6 bases from J, with 14 bases in between.

The chain joins TRBV30 to TRBJ1-5; D is ambiguous. Germline V lookup: CDR1 GTSNPN, CDR2 SVGIG (reference sequence). V dropped 2 bases and J dropped 8 bases, with 10 bases sitting between them. This CDR3 has 12 residues. CDR3 sequence (DNA): TGTGCCTGGAGTTCTGATCTCAAGCCCCAGCATTTT. Amino acid sequence: CAWSSDLKPQHF.